The present T cell receptor beta chain was sequenced within a study of human T cells and chemical hapten exposure. The germline gives CDR1 MRHNA, CDR2 SNTAGT. Trimming pared 6 bases from V and 0 bases from J, leaving 10 bases between. This CDR3 spans 14 amino acids. Specified time point: pre-sensitization, week 0. Described treatment: therapeutic diphenylcyclopropenone sensitization with weekly scalp DPC. Each CDR3 protein gets one entry after TCRdb re-called the RACE reads with MiXCR. Of 250,000 or so distinct CDR3 sequences listed, around 7% are singletons. This clonotype appeared many times. The clonotype comes from a man aged 18 to 30 with alopecia areata. Some clones in this sample may be carry-over from other donors' samples. The chain recombines TRBV6-4 with TRBJ2-3; a weak D match, TRBD2 (6 bases). This specimen was whole blood, taken in connection with sensitization to the hapten diphenylcyclopropenone (DPC). This CDR3 is CASRRGASTDTQYF. For the CDR3, the DNA is TGTGCCAGCAGGCGCGGGGCTAGCACAGATACGCAGTATTTT.